A selection of T cell receptor beta chains follows, all from one sample in a study of CD8 T cells in Susac syndrome. MiXCR, run by TCRdb on the immunoSEQ multiplex PCR reads, gives a single entry per CDR3 protein. Altogether fewer than 300,000 distinct CDR3 sequences are present, more than 75% being singletons, with the ten largest covering approximately 0.11%. The sample taken for sequencing was CD8+ T cells from PBMCs. Receptor source: a human donor with multiple sclerosis. The CDR3 runs from the conserved cysteine through the conserved F or W. A D gene is named only where the DNA matches it firmly. Only some rows state a clone size, as once, few, many or a class for expanded clones.

size: NA; J: TRBJ2-1; D: NA; V: TRBV5-1; CDR3: CASSSRLDPNNEQFF; DNA: TGCGCCAGCAGCTCTCGACTAGACCCTAACAATGAGCAGTTCTTC
size: once; J: TRBJ1-1; D: NA; V: TRBV6-5; CDR3: CASSYSGEGSNTEAFF; DNA: TGTGCCAGCAGTTACTCCGGGGAGGGGAGTAACACTGAAGCTTTCTTT
size: NA; J: TRBJ2-5; D: NA; V: TRBV28; CDR3: CASSYSTGTQYF; DNA: TGTGCCAGCAGTTACAGTACCGGGACCCAGTACTTC
size: once; J: TRBJ1-6; D: TRBD1; V: TRBV28; CDR3: CASSVKRTGNNSPLHF; DNA: TGTGCCAGCAGTGTAAAGAGGACAGGCAATAATTCACCCCTCCACTTT
size: NA; J: TRBJ2-1; D: TRBD2; V: TRBV12-3/TRBV12-4; CDR3: CASSYGLAEQFF; DNA: TGTGCCAGCAGTTACGGACTAGCGGAGCAGTTCTTC
size: once; J: TRBJ2-1; D: NA; V: TRBV7-7; CDR3: CASSLGRRDEQFF; DNA: TGTGCTAGCAGCTTAGGGCGTAGGGATGAGCAGTTCTTC
size: NA; J: TRBJ2-1; D: NA; V: TRBV9; CDR3: CASASAVEQFF; DNA: TGTGCCAGCGCGTCGGCGGTAGAGCAGTTCTTC
size: NA; J: TRBJ2-7; D: TRBD2; V: TRBV6-2/TRBV6-3; CDR3: CASWSREERYEQYF; DNA: TGTGCCAGCTGGTCGCGGGAGGAACGCTACGAGCAGTACTTC
size: NA; J: TRBJ2-5; D: NA; V: TRBV12-5; CDR3: CASRRGDGTQYF; DNA: TGTGCTAGTCGCCGAGGCGACGGGACCCAGTACTTC
size: NA; J: TRBJ2-6; D: NA; V: TRBV19; CDR3: CASSMVGGGANVLTF; DNA: TGTGCCAGTAGTATGGTAGGAGGTGGGGCCAACGTCCTGACTTTC
size: few; J: TRBJ2-5; D: TRBD2; V: TRBV11-2; CDR3: CASSPGGRVSETQYF; DNA: TGTGCCAGCAGCCCAGGCGGGAGGGTGTCAGAGACCCAGTACTTC
size: few; J: TRBJ2-1; D: TRBD2; V: TRBV9; CDR3: CASSASGTSGYNEQFF; DNA: TGTGCCAGCAGCGCGTCCGGGACTAGCGGTTACAATGAGCAGTTCTTC
size: NA; J: TRBJ2-5; D: NA; V: TRBV15; CDR3: CATSREIQGRETQYF; DNA: TGTGCCACCAGCAGAGAAATACAGGGGAGGGAGACCCAGTACTTC
size: NA; J: TRBJ2-1; D: NA; V: TRBV19; CDR3: CASSTAGTAHNEQFF; DNA: TGTGCCAGTAGTACCGCAGGGACCGCCCACAATGAGCAGTTCTTC
size: NA; J: TRBJ1-2; D: TRBD1; V: TRBV6-1; CDR3: CASSERRGQEPSEF; DNA: TGTGCCAGCAGTGAAAGGAGAGGACAGGAGCCCTCGGAGTTC
size: NA; J: TRBJ2-3; D: TRBD2; V: TRBV24-1; CDR3: CATSDKTVAGGTQYF; DNA: TGTGCCACCAGTGACAAGACCGTAGCGGGGGGTACGCAGTATTTT
size: NA; J: TRBJ2-2; D: NA; V: TRBV6-5; CDR3: CASSSGGGGGTGELFF; DNA: TGTGCCAGCAGTTCGGGGGGCGGGGGAGGCACCGGGGAGCTGTTTTTT
size: NA; J: TRBJ2-1; D: TRBD1; V: TRBV27; CDR3: CASSFSRGLNNEQFF; DNA: TGTGCCAGCAGTTTCAGTAGGGGGCTAAACAATGAGCAGTTCTTC